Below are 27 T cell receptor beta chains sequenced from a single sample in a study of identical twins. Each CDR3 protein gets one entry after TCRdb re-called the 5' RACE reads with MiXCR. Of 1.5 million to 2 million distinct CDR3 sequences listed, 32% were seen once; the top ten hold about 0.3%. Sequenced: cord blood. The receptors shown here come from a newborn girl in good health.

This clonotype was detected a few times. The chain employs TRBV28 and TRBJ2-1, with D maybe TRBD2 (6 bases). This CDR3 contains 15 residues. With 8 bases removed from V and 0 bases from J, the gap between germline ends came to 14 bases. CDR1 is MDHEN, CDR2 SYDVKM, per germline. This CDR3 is CASRSGLRSYNEQFF. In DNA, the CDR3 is TGTGCCAGCCGGTCGGGACTCCGCTCCTACAATGAGCAGTTCTTC.

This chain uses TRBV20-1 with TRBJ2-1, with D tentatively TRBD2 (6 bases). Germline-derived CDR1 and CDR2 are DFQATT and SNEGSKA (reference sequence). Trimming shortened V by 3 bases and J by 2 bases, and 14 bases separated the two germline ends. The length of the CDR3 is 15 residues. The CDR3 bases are TGCAGTGCTAGGGGGGGACCTAACCCCTACAATGAGCAGTTCTTC. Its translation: CSARGGPNPYNEQFF.

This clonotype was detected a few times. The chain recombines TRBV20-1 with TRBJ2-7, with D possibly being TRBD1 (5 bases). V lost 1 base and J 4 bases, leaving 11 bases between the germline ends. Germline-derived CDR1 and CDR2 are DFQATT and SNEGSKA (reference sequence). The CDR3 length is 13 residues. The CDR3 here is CSARVLGQYEQYF. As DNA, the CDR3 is TGCAGTGCTAGAGTGCTAGGACAATACGAGCAGTACTTC.

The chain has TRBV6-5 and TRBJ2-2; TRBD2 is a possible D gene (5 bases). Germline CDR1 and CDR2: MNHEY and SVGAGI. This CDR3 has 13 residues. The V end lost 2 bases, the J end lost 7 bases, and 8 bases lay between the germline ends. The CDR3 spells CASSYEGGGELFF. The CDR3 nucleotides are TGTGCCAGCAGTTACGAGGGCGGCGGGGAGCTGTTTTTT.

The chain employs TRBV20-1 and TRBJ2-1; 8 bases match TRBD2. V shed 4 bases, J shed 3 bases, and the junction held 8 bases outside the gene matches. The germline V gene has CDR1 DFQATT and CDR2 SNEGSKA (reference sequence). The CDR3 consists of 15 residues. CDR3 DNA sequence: TGCAGTGCTATGCAACTAGCGGAAAGCTACAATGAGCAGTTCTTC. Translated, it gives CSAMQLAESYNEQFF.

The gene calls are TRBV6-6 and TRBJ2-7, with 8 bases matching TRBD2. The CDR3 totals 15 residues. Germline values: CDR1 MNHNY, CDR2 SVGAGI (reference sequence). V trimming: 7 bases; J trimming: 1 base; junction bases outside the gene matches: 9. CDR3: CASTYGRGASYEQYF. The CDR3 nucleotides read TGTGCCAGCACCTACGGGCGGGGGGCTTCCTACGAGCAGTACTTC.

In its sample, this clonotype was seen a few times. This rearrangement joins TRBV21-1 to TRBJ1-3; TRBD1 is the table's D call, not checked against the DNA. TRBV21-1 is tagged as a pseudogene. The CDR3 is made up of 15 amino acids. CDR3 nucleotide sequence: TGTGCCAGCAGGGTGGATACAGGGTGTGGAAACACCATATATTTT. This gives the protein CASRVDTGCGNTIYF.

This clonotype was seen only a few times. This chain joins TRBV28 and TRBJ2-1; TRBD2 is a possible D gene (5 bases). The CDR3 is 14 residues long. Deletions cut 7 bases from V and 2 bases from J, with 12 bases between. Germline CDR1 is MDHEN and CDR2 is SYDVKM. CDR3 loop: CASKRERPYNEQFF. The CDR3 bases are TGTGCCAGCAAGAGGGAGAGGCCCTACAATGAGCAGTTCTTC.

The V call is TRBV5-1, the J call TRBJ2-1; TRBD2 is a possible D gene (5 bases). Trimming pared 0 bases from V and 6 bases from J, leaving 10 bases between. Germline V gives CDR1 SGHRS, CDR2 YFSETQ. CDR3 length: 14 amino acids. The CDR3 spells CASSLVTGSNEQFF. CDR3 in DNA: TGCGCCAGCAGCTTGGTTACGGGATCCAATGAGCAGTTCTTC.

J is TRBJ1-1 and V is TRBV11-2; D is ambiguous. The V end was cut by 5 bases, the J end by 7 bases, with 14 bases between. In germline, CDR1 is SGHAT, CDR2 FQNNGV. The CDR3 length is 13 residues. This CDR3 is CASSPSFPNEAFF. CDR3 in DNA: TGTGCCAGCAGCCCCTCGTTCCCTAATGAAGCTTTCTTT. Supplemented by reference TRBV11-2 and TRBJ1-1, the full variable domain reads EAGVAQSPRYKIIEKRQSVAFWCNPISGHATLYWYQQILGQGPKLLIQFQNNGVVDDSQLPKDRFSAERLKGVDSTLKIQPAKLEDSAVYLCASSPSFPNEAFFGQGTRLTVV.

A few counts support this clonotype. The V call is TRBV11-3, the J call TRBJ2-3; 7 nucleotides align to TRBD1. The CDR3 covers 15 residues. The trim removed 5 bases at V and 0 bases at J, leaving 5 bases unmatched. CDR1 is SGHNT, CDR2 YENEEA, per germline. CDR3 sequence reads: CASSTRQGSTDTQYF. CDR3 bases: TGTGCCAGCAGCACCAGACAGGGAAGCACAGATACGCAGTATTTT.

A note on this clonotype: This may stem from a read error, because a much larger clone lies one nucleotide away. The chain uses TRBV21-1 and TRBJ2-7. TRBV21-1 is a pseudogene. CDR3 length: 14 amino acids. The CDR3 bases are TGTACCAGCAGCAAAGGAAGGGGTTCCTACGAGCAGTACTTC. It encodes CTSSKGRGSYEQYF.

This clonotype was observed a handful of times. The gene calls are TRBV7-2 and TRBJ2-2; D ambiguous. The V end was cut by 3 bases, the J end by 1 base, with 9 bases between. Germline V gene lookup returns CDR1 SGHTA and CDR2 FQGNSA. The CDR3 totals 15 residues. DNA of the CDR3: TGTGCCAGCAGCTTCAACAGACTGAACACCGGGGAGCTGTTTTTT. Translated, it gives CASSFNRLNTGELFF. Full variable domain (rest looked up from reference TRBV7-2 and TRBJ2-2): GAGVSQSPSNKVTEKGKDVELRCDPISGHTALYWYRQSLGQGLEFLIYFQGNSAPDKSGLPSDRFSAERTGGSVSTLTIQRTQQEDSAVYLCASSFNRLNTGELFFGEGSRLTVL.

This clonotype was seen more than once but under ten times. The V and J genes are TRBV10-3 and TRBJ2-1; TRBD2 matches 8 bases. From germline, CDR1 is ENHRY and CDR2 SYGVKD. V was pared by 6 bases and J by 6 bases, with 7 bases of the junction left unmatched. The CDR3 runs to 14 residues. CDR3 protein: CAISGSAGGNEQFF. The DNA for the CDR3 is TGTGCCATCAGCGGGTCGGCGGGAGGCAATGAGCAGTTCTTC.

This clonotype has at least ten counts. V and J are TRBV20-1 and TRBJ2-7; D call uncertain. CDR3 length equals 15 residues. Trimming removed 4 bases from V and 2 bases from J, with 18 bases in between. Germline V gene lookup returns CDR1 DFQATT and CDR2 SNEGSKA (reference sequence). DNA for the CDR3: TGCAGTGCTAACGTTCGTCACTGGGGAACCTACGAGCAGTACTTC. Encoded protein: CSANVRHWGTYEQYF.

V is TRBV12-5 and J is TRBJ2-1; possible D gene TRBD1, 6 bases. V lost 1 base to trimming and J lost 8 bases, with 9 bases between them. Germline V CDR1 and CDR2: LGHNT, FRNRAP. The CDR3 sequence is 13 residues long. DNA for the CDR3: TGTGCTAGTGGTTTGGGGGCAGGGGATGAGCAGTTCTTC. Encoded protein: CASGLGAGDEQFF.

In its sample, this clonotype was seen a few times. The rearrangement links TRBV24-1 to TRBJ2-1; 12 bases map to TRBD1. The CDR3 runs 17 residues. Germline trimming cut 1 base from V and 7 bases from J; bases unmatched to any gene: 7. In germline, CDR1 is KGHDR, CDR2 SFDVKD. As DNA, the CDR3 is TGTGCCACCAGTGATTTTGGGGGACAGGGGGCTGTAAATGAGCAGTTCTTC. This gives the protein CATSDFGGQGAVNEQFF.

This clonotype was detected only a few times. The CDR3 bases are TGTGCCAGCAGCGACAGGGGTCTTACCTACGAGCAGTACTTC. It translates to CASSDRGLTYEQYF. This sequence joins TRBV3-1 and TRBJ2-7, with 8 bases that match TRBD1. Unmatched junction bases numbered 5, after V lost 5 bases and J lost 2 bases. CDR3 size: 14 residues. Germline CDR1 is LGHDT and CDR2 is YNNKEL (reference sequence).

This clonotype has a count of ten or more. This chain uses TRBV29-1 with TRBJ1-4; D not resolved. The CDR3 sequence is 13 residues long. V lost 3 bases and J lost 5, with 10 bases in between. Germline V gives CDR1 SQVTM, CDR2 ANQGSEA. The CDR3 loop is CSVEGGPNEKLFF. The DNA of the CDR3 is TGCAGCGTTGAGGGCGGTCCGAATGAAAAACTGTTTTTT.

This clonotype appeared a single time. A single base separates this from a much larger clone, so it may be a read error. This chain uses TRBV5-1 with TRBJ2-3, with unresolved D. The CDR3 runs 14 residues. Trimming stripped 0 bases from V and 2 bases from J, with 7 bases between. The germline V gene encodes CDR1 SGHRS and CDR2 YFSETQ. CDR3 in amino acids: CASSLGHITDTQYF. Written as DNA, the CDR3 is TGCGCCAGCAGCTTGGGACATATCACAGATACGCAGTATTTT. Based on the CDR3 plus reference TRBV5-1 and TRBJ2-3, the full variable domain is KAGVTQTPRYLIKTRGQQVTLSCSPISGHRSVSWYQQTPGQGLQFLFEYFSETQRNKGNFPGRFSGRQFSNSRSEMNVSTLELGDSALYLCASSLGHITDTQYFGPGTRLTVL.

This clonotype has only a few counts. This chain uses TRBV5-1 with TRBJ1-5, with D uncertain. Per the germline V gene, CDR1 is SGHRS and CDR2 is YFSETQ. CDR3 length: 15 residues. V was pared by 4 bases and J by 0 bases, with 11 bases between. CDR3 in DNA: TGCGCCAGCAGCCATGACACCGATAGCAATCAGCCCCAGCATTTT. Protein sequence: CASSHDTDSNQPQHF.

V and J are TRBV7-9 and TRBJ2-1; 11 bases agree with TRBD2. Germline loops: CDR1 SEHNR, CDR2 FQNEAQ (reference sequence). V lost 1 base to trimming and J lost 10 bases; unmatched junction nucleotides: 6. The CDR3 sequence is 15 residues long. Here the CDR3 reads CASSLVLAGVLEQFF. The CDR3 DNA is TGTGCCAGCAGCTTAGTACTAGCGGGAGTCCTAGAGCAGTTCTTC.

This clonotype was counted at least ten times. CDR3 loop: CASSPTSSRTDTQYF. For the CDR3, the DNA is TGTGCCAGCAGCCCTACTAGCTCACGCACAGATACGCAGTATTTT. The chain is built from TRBV14 and TRBJ2-3, with TRBD2 as a possible D gene (6 bases). The germline V gene encodes CDR1 SGHDN and CDR2 FVKESK. The germline V and J ends were trimmed by 4 bases and 1 base, with 12 bases remaining between them. The CDR3 is 15 residues long.

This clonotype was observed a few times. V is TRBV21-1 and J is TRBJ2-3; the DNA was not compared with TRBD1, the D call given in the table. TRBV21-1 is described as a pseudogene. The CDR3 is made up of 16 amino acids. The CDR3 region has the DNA TGTGCCAGCAGCACCGACGGGACAGGGAGCACAGATACGCAGTATTTT. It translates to CASSTDGTGSTDTQYF.

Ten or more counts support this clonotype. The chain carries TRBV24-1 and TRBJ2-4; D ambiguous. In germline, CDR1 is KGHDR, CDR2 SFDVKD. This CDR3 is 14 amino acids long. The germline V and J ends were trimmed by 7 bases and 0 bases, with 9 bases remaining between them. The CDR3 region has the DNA TGTGCCACCAGGACTGATTTAGCCAAAAACATTCAGTACTTC. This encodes CATRTDLAKNIQYF.

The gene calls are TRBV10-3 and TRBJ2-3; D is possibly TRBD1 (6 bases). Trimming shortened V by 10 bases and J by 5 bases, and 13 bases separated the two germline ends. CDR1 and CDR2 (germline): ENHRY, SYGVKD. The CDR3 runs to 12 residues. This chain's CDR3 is CASRGAGDTQYF. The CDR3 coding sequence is TGTGCCAGCAGGGGAGCAGGAGATACGCAGTATTTT.

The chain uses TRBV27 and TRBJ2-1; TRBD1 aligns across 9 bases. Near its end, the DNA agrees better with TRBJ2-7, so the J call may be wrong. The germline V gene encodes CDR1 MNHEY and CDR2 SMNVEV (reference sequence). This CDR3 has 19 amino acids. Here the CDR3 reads CARPPGQGEGETPYNEQYF. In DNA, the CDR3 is TGTGCCCGACCCCCGGGACAGGGAGAGGGGGAAACTCCCTACAATGAGCAGTACTTC.